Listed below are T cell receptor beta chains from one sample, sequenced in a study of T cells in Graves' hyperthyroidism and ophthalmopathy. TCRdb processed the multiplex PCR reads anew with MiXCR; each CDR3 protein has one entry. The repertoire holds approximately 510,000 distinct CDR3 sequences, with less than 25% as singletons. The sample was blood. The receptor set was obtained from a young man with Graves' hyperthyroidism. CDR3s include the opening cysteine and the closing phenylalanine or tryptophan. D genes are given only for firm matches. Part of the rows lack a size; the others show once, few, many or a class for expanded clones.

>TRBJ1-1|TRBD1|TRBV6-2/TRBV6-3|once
TGTGCCATCAGGGGGACAGGGGGTTTCGCTGAAGCTTTCTTT
CAIRGTGGFAEAFF
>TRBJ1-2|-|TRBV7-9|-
TGTGCCAGCAGCTTCGACAGTGGTGGAGGCTACACCTTC
CASSFDSGGGYTF
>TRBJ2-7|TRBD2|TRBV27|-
TGTGCCAGCAGTTTATCGGCGGGAGGTGCGTCCGAGCAGTACTTC
CASSLSAGGASEQYF
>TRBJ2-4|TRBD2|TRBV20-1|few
TGCAGTGCTAGAGATCGGACTAGTTCCAAAAACATTCAGTACTTC
CSARDRTSSKNIQYF
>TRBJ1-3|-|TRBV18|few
TGTGCCAGCTCACCACCCTCGGAAGCCGGAAACACCATATATTTT
CASSPPSEAGNTIYF
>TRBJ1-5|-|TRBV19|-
TGTGCCAGTAGTGCTCAGGGAGGACAGCCCCAGCATTTT
CASSAQGGQPQHF
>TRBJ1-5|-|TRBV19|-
TGTGCCAGTAGTATCAGCTGGGATAGCAATCAGCCCCAGCATTTT
CASSISWDSNQPQHF
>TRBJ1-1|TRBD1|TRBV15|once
TGTGCCACCAGCAGGGGGGACAGGGGTGAAGCTTTCTTT
CATSRGDRGEAFF
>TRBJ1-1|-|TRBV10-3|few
TGTGCCATCAGTGAAGGGCTGAGGCGGACTGAAGCTTTCTTT
CAISEGLRRTEAFF
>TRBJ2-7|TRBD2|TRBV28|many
TGTGCCAGCAGCCGCCCGGGACTAAAAACCTACGAGCAGTACTTC
CASSRPGLKTYEQYF
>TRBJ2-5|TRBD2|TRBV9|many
TGTGCCAGCAGTGGGGGGCTAGCGGGCGAAGAGACCCAGTACTTC
CASSGGLAGEETQYF
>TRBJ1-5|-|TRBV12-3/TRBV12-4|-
TGTGCCAGCAGTTTAGACAGGGTGGGAAATCAGCCCCAACATTTT
CASSLDRVGNQPQHF
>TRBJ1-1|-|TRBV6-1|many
TGTGCCAGCAGTGAAGCGGGGGAGTACACTGAAGCTTTCTTT
CASSEAGEYTEAFF
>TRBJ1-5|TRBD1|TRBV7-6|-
TGTGCCAGCAGCCCACTGGACAGGGGTTCGAACTCACGCAATCAGCCCCAGCATTTT
CASSPLDRGSNSRNQPQHF
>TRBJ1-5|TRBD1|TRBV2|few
TGTGCCAGCAGTGGGACAGGGGGCCTACAGCCCCAGCATTTT
CASSGTGGLQPQHF
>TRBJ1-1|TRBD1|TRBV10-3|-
TGTGCCATCACCCTACGATGGACAGGGGGCGGAGGGCACACTGAAGCTTTCTTT
CAITLRWTGGGGHTEAFF
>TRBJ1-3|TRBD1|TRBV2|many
TGTGCCAGCAGTGAAGTCCCAAGTGACAGGGGGCTTTTAAGCTCTGGAAACACCATATATTTT
CASSEVPSDRGLLSSGNTIYF
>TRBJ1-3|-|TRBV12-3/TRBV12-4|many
TGTGCCAGCAGATACGGGACACTCGTAACGAGAGGAAACACCATATATTTT
CASRYGTLVTRGNTIYF
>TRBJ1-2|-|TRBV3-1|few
TGTGCCAGCAGCCAAAACCGAAACGTCGGCGGGGTTGGCTACACCTTC
CASSQNRNVGGVGYTF
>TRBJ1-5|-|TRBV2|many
TGTGCCAGCAGTGAGTACAGGGTCGATCAGCCCCAGCATTTT
CASSEYRVDQPQHF
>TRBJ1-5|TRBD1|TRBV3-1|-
TGTGCCAGCAGCCAGGGGACAGGGATGAATCAGCCCCAGCATTTT
CASSQGTGMNQPQHF
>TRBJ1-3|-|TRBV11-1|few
TGTGCCAGCAGCACGACTGTGGACAGTAGCTCTGGAAACACCATATATTTT
CASSTTVDSSSGNTIYF
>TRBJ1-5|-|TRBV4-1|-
TGCTCCAGCAGCCAGACAAATCAGCCCCAGCATTTT
CSSSQTNQPQHF
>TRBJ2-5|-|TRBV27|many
TGTGCCAGCAGTATACAGCCCCAAGAGACCCAGTACTTC
CASSIQPQETQYF
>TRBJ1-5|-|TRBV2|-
TGTGCCAGCACCGAAGTCCTGACCGGCAATCAGCCCCAGCATTTT
CASTEVLTGNQPQHF
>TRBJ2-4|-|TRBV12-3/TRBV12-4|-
TGTGCCAGCAGTCCTCAGGCCAGTAGGGCCAAAAACATTCAGTACTTC
CASSPQASRAKNIQYF
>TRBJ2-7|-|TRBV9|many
TGTGCCAGCAGCGTAGGGGCAGGGGAATACGAGCAGTACTTC
CASSVGAGEYEQYF
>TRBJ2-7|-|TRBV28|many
TGTGCCAGCAGTCTTGGACGGTCTATCTCCTACGAGCAGTACTTC
CASSLGRSISYEQYF
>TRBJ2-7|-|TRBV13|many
TGTGCCAGCAGCGAAGGACGGCCCCTCGGGTCTTACGAGCAGTACTTC
CASSEGRPLGSYEQYF
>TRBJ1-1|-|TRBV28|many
TGTGCCAGCAGTTTATACGCCACTGAAGCTTTCTTT
CASSLYATEAFF
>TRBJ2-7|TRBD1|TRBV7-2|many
TGTGCCAGCAGCTTAGTTCCAGGGGGTCACGAGCAGTACTTC
CASSLVPGGHEQYF
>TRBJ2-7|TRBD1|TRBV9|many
TGTGCCAGCAGCCCAGACAGGGGTGGGCGGTACGAGCAGTACTTC
CASSPDRGGRYEQYF
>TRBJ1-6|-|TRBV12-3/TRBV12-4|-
TGTGCCAGCAGTTTTAAAGGAGGCCGAGGGTGGAATTCACCCCTCCACTTT
CASSFKGGRGWNSPLHF
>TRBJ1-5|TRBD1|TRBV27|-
TGTGCCAGCGCGCGACAGGGGGCTGGCAATCAGCCCCAGCATTTT
CASARQGAGNQPQHF
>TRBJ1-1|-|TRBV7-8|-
TGTGCCAGCAGCTTAGGGGTGACCCTAAACACTGAAGCTTTCTTT
CASSLGVTLNTEAFF
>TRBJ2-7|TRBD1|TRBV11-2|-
TGTGCCAGCAGCTGGCGGGTCGACCGGGACAGGCCCTTTGAGCAGCAGTTC
CASSWRVDRDRPFEQQF
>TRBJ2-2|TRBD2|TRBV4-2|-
TGTGCCAGCAGCCAAGATAGCGGGGGGGCCGGGGAGCTGTGTTTT
CASSQDSGGAGELCF
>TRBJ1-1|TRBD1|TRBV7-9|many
TGTGCCAGCAGCTTCCTGACAGGGTTGCCTTTCTTT
CASSFLTGLPFF
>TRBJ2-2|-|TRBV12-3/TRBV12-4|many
TGTGCCAGCAGTTGGAGGGGCATGAACGGGGAGCTGTTTTTT
CASSWRGMNGELFF
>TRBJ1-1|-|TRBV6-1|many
TGTGCCAGCAGTGAAGCCCCAGGGGACCTGAACACTGAAGCTTTCTTT
CASSEAPGDLNTEAFF
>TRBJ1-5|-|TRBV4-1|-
TGCGCCAGCAGCCAAGCCAGGGCGGGCCAGCCCCAGCATTTT
CASSQARAGQPQHF
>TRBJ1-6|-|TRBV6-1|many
TGTGCCAGCAGTGAAAATTGGAGCTATTCACCCCTCCACTTT
CASSENWSYSPLHF
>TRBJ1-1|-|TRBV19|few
TGTGCCAGTACCTCCGACACGAACACTGAAGCTTTCTTT
CASTSDTNTEAFF
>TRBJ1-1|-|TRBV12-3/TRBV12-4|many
TGTGCCAGCAGTTTATTCAGGAACACTGAAGCTTTCTTT
CASSLFRNTEAFF
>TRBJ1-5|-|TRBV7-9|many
TGTGCCAGCAGCTTAGGGGCAGGCCCCAATCAGCCCCAGCATTTT
CASSLGAGPNQPQHF
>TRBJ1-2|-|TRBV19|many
TGTGCCACCGCTGGAGTTTCCTATGGCTACACCTTC
CATAGVSYGYTF
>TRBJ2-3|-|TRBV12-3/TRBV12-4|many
TGTGCCAGCAGTCCAGATGGGACCAAGATGGATACGCAGTATTTT
CASSPDGTKMDTQYF
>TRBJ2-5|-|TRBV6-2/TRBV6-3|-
TGTGCCAGCACCGTGTCCGGACGGGAGTGGGAGACCCAGTACTTC
CASTVSGREWETQYF
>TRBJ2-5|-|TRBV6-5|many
TGTGCCAGCAGTTACTCGGGAGCATTTGGAGAAGAGACCCAGTACTTC
CASSYSGAFGEETQYF
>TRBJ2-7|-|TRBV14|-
TGTGCCAGCAGCGAACCGAACGACTACGAGCAGTACTTC
CASSEPNDYEQYF
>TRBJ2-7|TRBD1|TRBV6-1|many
TGTGCCAGCAGTGAAGCCCGGGACAGGGGCCGGGGGGACTACGAGCAGTACTTC
CASSEARDRGRGDYEQYF
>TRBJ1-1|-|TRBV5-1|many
TGCGCCAGCAGCAAGGGACTCAAGAACACTGAAGCTTTCTTT
CASSKGLKNTEAFF
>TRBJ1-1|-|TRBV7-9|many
TGTGCCAGCAGCTTCGGGGGATGGACTGAAGCTTTCTTT
CASSFGGWTEAFF